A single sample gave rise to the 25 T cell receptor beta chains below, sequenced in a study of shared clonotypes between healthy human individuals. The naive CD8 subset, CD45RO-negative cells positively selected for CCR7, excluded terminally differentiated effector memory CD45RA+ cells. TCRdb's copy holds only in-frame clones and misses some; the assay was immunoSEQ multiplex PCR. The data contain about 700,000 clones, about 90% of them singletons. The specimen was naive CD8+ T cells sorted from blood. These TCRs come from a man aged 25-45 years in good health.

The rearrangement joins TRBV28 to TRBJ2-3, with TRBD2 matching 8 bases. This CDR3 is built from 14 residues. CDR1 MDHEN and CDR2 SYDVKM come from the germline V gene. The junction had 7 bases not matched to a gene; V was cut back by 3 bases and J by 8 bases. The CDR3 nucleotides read TGTGCCAGCAGTTTTCGCGGGAGGCTTGGTACGCAGTATTTT. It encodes CASSFRGRLGTQYF.

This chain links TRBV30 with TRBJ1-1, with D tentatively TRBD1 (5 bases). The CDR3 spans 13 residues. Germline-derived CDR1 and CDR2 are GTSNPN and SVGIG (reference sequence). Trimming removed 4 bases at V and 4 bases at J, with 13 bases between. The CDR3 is CAWKGKGSTEAFF. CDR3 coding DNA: TGTGCCTGGAAGGGGAAGGGGAGCACTGAAGCTTTCTTT.

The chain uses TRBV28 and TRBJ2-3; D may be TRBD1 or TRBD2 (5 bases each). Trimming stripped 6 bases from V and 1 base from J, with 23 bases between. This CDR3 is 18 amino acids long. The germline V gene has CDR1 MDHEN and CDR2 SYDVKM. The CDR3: CASRGTAVIRIRTDTQYF. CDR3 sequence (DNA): TGTGCCAGCAGAGGGACGGCGGTGATCCGAATCCGCACAGATACGCAGTATTTT.

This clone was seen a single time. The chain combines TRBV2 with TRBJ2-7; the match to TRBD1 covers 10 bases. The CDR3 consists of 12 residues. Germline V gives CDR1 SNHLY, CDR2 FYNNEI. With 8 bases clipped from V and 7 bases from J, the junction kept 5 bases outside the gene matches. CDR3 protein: CASGTGAGEQYF. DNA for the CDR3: TGTGCCAGCGGGACAGGGGCCGGGGAGCAGTACTTC.

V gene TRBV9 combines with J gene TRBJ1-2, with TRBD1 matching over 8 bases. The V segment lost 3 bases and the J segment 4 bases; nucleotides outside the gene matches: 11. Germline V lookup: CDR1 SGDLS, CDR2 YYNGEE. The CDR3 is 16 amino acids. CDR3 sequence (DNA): TGTGCCAGCAGCGCCTTACAGGGGGTGCGGGGCTATGGCTACACCTTC. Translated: CASSALQGVRGYGYTF.

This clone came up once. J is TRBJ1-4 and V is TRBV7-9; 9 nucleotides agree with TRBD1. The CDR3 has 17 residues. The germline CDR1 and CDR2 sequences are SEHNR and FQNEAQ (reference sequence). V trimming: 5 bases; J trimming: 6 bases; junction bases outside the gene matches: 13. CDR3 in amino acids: CASSTSPGQGRDEKLFF. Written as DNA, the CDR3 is TGTGCCAGCAGCACCAGCCCGGGACAGGGTCGAGATGAAAAACTGTTTTTT.

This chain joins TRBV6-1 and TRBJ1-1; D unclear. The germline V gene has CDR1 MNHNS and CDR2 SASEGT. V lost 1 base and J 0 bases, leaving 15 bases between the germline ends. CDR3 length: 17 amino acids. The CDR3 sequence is CASSEEWSATMNTEAFF. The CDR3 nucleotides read TGTGCCAGCAGTGAAGAGTGGTCAGCTACGATGAACACTGAAGCTTTCTTT.

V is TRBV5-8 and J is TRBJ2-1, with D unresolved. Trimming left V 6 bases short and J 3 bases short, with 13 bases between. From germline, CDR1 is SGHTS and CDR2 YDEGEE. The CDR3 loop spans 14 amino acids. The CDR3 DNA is TGTGCCAGCATTTGGATGCTGGACTACAATGAGCAGTTCTTC. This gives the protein CASIWMLDYNEQFF. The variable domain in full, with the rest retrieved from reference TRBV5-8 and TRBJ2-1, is EAGVTQSPTHLIKTRGQQATLRCSPISGHTSVYWYQQALGLGLQFLLWYDEGEERNRGNFPPRFSGRQFPNYSSELNVNALELEDSALYLCASIWMLDYNEQFFGPGTRLTVL.

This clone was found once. The DNA of the CDR3 is TGCAGCGTTGAAGGTCCCCTAGCGGGGGGCCAAGAGACCCAGTACTTC. Residues: CSVEGPLAGGQETQYF. The V call is TRBV29-1, the J call TRBJ2-5; 11 nucleotides align to TRBD2. CDR3 length: 16 amino acids. The V and J ends lost 1 base and 1 base, in that order; junction bases with no gene match: 5. Germline lookup yields CDR1 SQVTM and CDR2 ANQGSEA.

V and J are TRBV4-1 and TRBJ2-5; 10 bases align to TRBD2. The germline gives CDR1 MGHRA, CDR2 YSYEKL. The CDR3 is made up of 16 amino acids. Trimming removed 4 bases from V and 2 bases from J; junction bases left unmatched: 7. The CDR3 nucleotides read TGCGCCAGCAGCCCGTTAGCGGGAGGTGATCAAGAGACCCAGTACTTC. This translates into CASSPLAGGDQETQYF.

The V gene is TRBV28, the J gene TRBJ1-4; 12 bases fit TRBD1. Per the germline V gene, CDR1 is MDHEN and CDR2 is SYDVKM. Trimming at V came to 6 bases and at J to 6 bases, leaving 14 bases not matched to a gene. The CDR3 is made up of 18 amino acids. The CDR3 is CASSSGTGGPSDHEKLFF. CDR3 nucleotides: TGTGCCAGCAGCTCGGGGACAGGGGGCCCTTCAGACCATGAAAAACTGTTTTTT. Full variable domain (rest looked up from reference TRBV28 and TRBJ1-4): DVKVTQSSRYLVKRTGEKVFLECVQDMDHENMFWYRQDPGLGLRLIYFSYDVKMKEKGDIPEGYSVSREKKERFSLILESASTNQTSMYLCASSSGTGGPSDHEKLFFGSGTQLSVL.

For the CDR3, the DNA is TGTGCCAGCAGCGATAGGGGAAGTTACAATCAGCCCCAGCATTTT. Residues: CASSDRGSYNQPQHF. The chain employs TRBV27 and TRBJ1-5, with a tentative D call TRBD1 (5 bases). V gave up 6 bases and J gave up 3 bases, with 15 bases separating them. Germline V gives CDR1 MNHEY, CDR2 SMNVEV (reference sequence). The CDR3 covers 15 residues.

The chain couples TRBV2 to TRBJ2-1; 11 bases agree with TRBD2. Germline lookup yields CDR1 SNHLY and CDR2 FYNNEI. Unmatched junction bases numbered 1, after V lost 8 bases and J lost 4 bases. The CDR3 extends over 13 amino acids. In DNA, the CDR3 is TGTGCCAGCGGGACTAGCGGATACAATGAGCAGTTCTTC. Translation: CASGTSGYNEQFF. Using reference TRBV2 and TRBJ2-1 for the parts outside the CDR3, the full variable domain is EPEVTQTPSHQVTQMGQEVILRCVPISNHLYFYWYRQILGQKVEFLVSFYNNEISEKSEIFDDQFSVERPDGSNFTLKIRSTKLEDSAMYFCASGTSGYNEQFFGPGTRLTVL.

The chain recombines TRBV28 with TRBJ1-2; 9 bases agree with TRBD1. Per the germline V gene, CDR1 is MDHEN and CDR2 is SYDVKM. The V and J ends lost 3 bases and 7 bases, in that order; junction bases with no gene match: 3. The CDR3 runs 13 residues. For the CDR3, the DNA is TGTGCCAGCAGTTTGACAGGGGGGGGTGGCTACACCTTC. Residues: CASSLTGGGGYTF.

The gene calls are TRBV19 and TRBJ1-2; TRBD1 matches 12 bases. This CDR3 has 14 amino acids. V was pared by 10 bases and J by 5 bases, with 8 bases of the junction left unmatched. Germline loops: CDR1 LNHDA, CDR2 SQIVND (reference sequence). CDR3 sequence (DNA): TGTGCCACCTCGGCGGGACAGGGGGCTTATGGCTACACCTTC. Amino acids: CATSAGQGAYGYTF. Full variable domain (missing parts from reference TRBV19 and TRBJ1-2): DGGITQSPKYLFRKEGQNVTLSCEQNLNHDAMYWYRQDPGQGLRLIYYSQIVNDFQKGDIAEGYSVSREKKESFPLTVTSAQKNPTAFYLCATSAGQGAYGYTFGSGTRLTVV.

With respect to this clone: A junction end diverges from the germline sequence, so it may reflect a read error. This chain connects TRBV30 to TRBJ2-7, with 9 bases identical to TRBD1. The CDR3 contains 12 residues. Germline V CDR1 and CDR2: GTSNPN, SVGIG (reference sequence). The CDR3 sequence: CAWSVRGTGMDF. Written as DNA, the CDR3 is TGTGCCTGGAGTGTACGGGGGACAGGGATGGACTTC.

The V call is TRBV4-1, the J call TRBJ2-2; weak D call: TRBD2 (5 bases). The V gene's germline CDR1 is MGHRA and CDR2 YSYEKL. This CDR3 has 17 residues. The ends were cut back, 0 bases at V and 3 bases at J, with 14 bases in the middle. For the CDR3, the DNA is TGCGCCAGCAGCCAAGAATTCTCGGGGTCGTACACCGGGGAGCTGTTTTTT. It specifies CASSQEFSGSYTGELFF.

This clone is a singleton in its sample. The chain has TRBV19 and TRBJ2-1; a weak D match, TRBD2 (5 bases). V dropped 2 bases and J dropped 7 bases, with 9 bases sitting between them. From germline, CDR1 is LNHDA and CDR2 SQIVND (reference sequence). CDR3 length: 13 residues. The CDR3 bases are TGTGCCAGTAGTATATTTGAGGGAAATGAGCAGTTCTTC. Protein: CASSIFEGNEQFF.

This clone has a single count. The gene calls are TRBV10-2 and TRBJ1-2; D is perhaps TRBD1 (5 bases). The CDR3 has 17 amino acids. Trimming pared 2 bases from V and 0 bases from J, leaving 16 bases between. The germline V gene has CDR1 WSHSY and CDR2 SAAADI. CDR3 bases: TGCGCCAGCAGTGAGCTTTTCGGGACGGCGGCTAACTATGGCTACACCTTC. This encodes CASSELFGTAANYGYTF.

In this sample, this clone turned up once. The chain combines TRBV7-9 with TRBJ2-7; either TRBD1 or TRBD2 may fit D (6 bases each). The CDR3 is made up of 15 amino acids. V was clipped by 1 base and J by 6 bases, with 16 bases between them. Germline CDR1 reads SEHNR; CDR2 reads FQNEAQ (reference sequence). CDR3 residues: CASSLEHREVGEQYF. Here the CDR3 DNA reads TGTGCCAGCAGCTTAGAACACAGGGAGGTCGGCGAGCAGTACTTC.

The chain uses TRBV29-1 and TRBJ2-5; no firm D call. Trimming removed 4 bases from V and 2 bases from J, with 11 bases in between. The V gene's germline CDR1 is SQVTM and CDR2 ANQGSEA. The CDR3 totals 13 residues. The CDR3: CSVVRTDQETQYF. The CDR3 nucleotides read TGCAGCGTTGTCCGGACCGATCAAGAGACCCAGTACTTC.

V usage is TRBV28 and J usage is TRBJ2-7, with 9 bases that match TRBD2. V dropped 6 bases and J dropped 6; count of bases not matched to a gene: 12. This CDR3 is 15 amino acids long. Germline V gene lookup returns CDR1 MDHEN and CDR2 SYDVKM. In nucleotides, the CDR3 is TGTGCCAGCAGGTATACCGGGACTAGCCCCGCCGAGCAGTACTTC. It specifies CASRYTGTSPAEQYF. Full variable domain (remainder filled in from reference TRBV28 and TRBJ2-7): DVKVTQSSRYLVKRTGEKVFLECVQDMDHENMFWYRQDPGLGLRLIYFSYDVKMKEKGDIPEGYSVSREKKERFSLILESASTNQTSMYLCASRYTGTSPAEQYFGPGTRLTVT.

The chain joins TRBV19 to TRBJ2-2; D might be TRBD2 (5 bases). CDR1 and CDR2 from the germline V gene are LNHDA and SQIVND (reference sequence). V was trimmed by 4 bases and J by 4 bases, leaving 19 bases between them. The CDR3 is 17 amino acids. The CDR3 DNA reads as TGTGCCAGTAGTAAAGCAGAAGTGGCCGCGGGCACCGGGGAGCTGTTTTTT. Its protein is CASSKAEVAAGTGELFF. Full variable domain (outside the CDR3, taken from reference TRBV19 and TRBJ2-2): DGGITQSPKYLFRKEGQNVTLSCEQNLNHDAMYWYRQDPGQGLRLIYYSQIVNDFQKGDIAEGYSVSREKKESFPLTVTSAQKNPTAFYLCASSKAEVAAGTGELFFGEGSRLTVL.

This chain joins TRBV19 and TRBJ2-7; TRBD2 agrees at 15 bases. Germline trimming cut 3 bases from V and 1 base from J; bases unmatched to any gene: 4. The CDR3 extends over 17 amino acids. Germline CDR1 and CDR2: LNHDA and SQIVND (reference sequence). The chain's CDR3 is CASSIGLAGGPSYEQYF. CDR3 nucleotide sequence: TGTGCCAGTAGTATCGGACTAGCGGGAGGGCCATCCTACGAGCAGTACTTC.

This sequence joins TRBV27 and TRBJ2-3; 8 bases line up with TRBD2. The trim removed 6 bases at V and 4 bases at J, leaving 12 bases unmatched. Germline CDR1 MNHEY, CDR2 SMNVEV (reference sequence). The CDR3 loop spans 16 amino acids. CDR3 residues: CASREIAGPGADTQYF. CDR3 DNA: TGTGCCAGCAGGGAAATAGCGGGGCCAGGGGCAGATACGCAGTATTTT.